Reported below is one T cell receptor (beta chain). What it binds is not known. These data originate in a study of cytomegalovirus exposure and HLA in healthy donors. Overall study: From HLA-typed donors, an early data release held roughly 80 million unique TCRs.

V gave up 3 bases and J gave up 8 bases, with 10 bases separating them. This CDR3 has 12 residues. Germline values: CDR1 MGHRA, CDR2 YSYEKL. Study-wide points: A reported reduction in N-insertions relative to the roughly 700-donor mean was seen in an Asian-associated ancestry cluster in a later analysis. With later analysis, a missense DCLRE1C variant became linked to TCR beta V- and J-gene trimming.

This PCR relied on a set of 60 Vbeta primers and 13 Jbeta primers. Libraries were prepared by immunoSEQ multiplex PCR; TCRdb keeps only in-frame clonotypes and omits some of them. The data contain some 45,000 clones, around 69% of them singletons. The source of this sequence is a woman aged 25-40 years in good health and CMV-seronegative. This sequence joins TRBV4-1 and TRBJ1-2; D might be TRBD1 (5 bases). Sequencing was carried out using PBMCs. For the CDR3, the DNA is TGCGCCAGCAGCCAGGACACAGGAGGCTACACCTTC. The encoded protein is CASSQDTGGYTF.